This T cell receptor beta chain was sequenced during a study of T cells after yellow fever vaccination. Each CDR3 protein is one row after TCRdb ran MiXCR on the 5' RACE reads. Seen here are about 400,000 distinct CDR3 sequences, approximately 10% observed once, and the top ten hold about 17%. This clonotype has ten or more counts. Germline V gene lookup returns CDR1 SGHDN and CDR2 FVKESK. V was shortened by 4 bases and J by 4 bases, with 10 bases between the two germline ends. The CDR3 is made up of 13 amino acids. The chain is built from TRBV14 and TRBJ2-5; D gene unclear. The receptor's source is a man aged 18 to 29 who received the YFV17D yellow fever vaccine. Source: PBMCs, taken on the day of the first yellow fever vaccination. The CDR3 region is CASSRLNGETQYF. The CDR3 bases are TGTGCCAGCAGCCGATTGAACGGAGAGACCCAGTACTTC.